Presented here are 9 T cell receptor beta chains from one specimen sequenced in a study of blood T cells in healthy people across ages. Alongside a J-beta primer mix, a sample-barcoded 5' primer served in a second PCR lasting about 7 to 11 cycles. TCRdb re-derived calls from the 5' RACE reads in MiXCR, one entry per CDR3 protein. The sample carries some 640,000 distinct CDR3 sequences, around half recorded once. The material sequenced was blood. The receptors were gathered from a woman aged 60-70 years in good health.

This clonotype was recorded once. As DNA, the CDR3 is TGTGCCAGCAGCCGTGGTTTGTCTGGAAACACCATATATTTT. Its protein product is CASSRGLSGNTIYF. This chain uses TRBV7-2 with TRBJ1-3; D not resolved. This CDR3 is built from 14 residues. CDR1 is SGHTA, CDR2 FQGNSA, per germline. V lost 5 bases, J lost 1 base, and 9 bases lay in between.

This chain links TRBV20-1 with TRBJ2-7; 7 bases fit TRBD1. The CDR3 length is 14 residues. Germline assignment: CDR1 DFQATT and CDR2 SNEGSKA (reference sequence). V was pared by 6 bases and J by 0 bases, with 8 bases of the junction left unmatched. The CDR3 reads CSAGDRTGSYEQYF. The CDR3 DNA sequence: TGCAGTGCAGGGGACAGAACCGGCTCCTACGAGCAGTACTTC.

The J gene is TRBJ2-5, the V gene TRBV7-2, with TRBD2 as a possible D gene (6 bases). Germline V gene data show CDR1 as SGHTA and CDR2 as FQGNSA. This CDR3 has 14 amino acids. Trimming stripped 3 bases from V and 7 bases from J, with 15 bases between. The CDR3 loop reads CASSFAGPKGTQYF. CDR3 bases: TGTGCCAGCAGCTTCGCGGGACCCAAAGGGACCCAGTACTTC.

The chain links TRBV5-1 to TRBJ2-7, with TRBD2 as a possible D gene (5 bases). V shed 1 base and J shed 3 bases, with 11 bases lying between them. This CDR3 contains 14 residues. Germline CDR1 is SGHRS and CDR2 is YFSETQ. The CDR3 DNA sequence: TGCGCCAGCAGCTTGCGACTCGGGGTCTACGAGCAGTACTTC. It is translated as CASSLRLGVYEQYF.

This sequence joins TRBV20-1 and TRBJ2-5; 8 bases fit TRBD1. The germline V gene encodes CDR1 DFQATT and CDR2 SNEGSKA (reference sequence). The CDR3 is 14 amino acids. In DNA form, the CDR3 reads TGCCAACAGGGGCAGGGGGCCGACGGAGAGACCCAGTACTTC. Amino acid sequence: CQQGQGADGETQYF.

The rearrangement joins TRBV6-5 to TRBJ2-7, with D possibly TRBD1 on 5 matching bases. CDR1 and CDR2 from the germline V gene are MNHEY and SVGAGI. Trimming took off 2 bases at V and 2 bases at J, with 10 bases between the two ends. The CDR3 length is 14 residues. The CDR3 region is CASSYRTGAYEQYF. The CDR3 DNA sequence: TGTGCCAGCAGTTACCGAACAGGAGCCTACGAGCAGTACTTC.

The chain recombines TRBV14 with TRBJ2-1, with a weak D call TRBD2 (7 bases). The germline V gene has CDR1 SGHDN and CDR2 FVKESK. The CDR3 sequence is 17 residues long. Trimming left V 8 bases short and J 9 bases short, with 29 bases between. The chain's CDR3 is CASGATGPSGGGSEQFF. The CDR3, as DNA: TGTGCCAGCGGCGCGACAGGTCCTAGCGGAGGGGGGAGTGAGCAGTTCTTC.

Of note for this clonotype: A much more abundant neighbour one base away suggests this may be a read error. The chain carries TRBV9 and TRBJ2-6; D gene ambiguous. Germline V gene lookup returns CDR1 SGDLS and CDR2 YYNGEE. The CDR3 is 15 residues long. V lost 1 base and J 0 bases, leaving 5 bases between the germline ends. In DNA, the CDR3 is TGTGCCAGCAGCGTAACAGTCTCTGGGGCCAACGTCCTGACTTTC. Protein product: CASSVTVSGANVLTF.

This chain connects TRBV27 to TRBJ2-1, with D perhaps given as TRBD1 or TRBD2 (5 bases each). V was clipped by 6 bases and J by 0 bases, with 15 bases between them. There are 16 residues in the CDR3. Germline V gene sequence: CDR1 MNHEY, CDR2 SMNVEV (reference sequence). CDR3 sequence reads: CASRPGTQSSYNEQFF. In DNA, the CDR3 is TGTGCCAGCAGACCGGGGACCCAGAGCTCCTACAATGAGCAGTTCTTC.